This is a list of T cell receptor beta chains from one sample in a study of CD8 T cells in ankylosing spondylitis. TCRdb reprocessed the 5' RACE reads via MiXCR and lists one record per CDR3 protein. The repertoire holds 230,000 or so distinct CDR3 sequences, with over 15% as singletons. Sequencing was performed on blood, either unsorted or a sorted T cell fraction (not recorded which). Source of these receptors: a male donor with ankylosing spondylitis or in good health (not recorded which). Each CDR3 is given with its conserved first and last residue. The D gene is left open where the match is weak. Part of the rows lack a size; the others show once, few, many or a class for expanded clones.

j_call v_call d_call clone_size cdr3_nt cdr3_aa
TRBJ1-5 TRBV6-2/TRBV6-3 . few TGTGCCAGCAGTTTGGAATATAGCAATCAGCCCCAGCATTTT CASSLEYSNQPQHF
TRBJ2-7 TRBV4-1 . few TGCGCCAGCAGCCAGCTCGACACCCCTAACTACGAGCAGTACTTC CASSQLDTPNYEQYF
TRBJ2-7 TRBV4-2 TRBD2 many TGTGCCAGCAGCCAATTTCGAGCGGGGGGCTACGAGCAGTACTTC CASSQFRAGGYEQYF
TRBJ2-2 TRBV29-1 . many TGCAGCACTCGGCGGGAAACCGGGGAGCTGTTTTTT CSTRRETGELFF
TRBJ2-5 TRBV29-1 TRBD1 . TGCAGCGTTGTCAGGGGGCTCCAAGAGACCCAGTACTTC CSVVRGLQETQYF
TRBJ2-7 TRBV4-2 . . TGTGCCAGCAGCCAAGGTACCATATCCTACGAGCAGTACTTC CASSQGTISYEQYF
TRBJ2-1 TRBV3-1 . . TGTGCCAGCAGCCAAGGAGTGGAGAACTCCTACAATGAGCAGTTCTTC CASSQGVENSYNEQFF
TRBJ2-7 TRBV11-2 TRBD1 . TGTGCCAGCAGCAGCCGACAGGGCTACGAGCAGTACTTC CASSSRQGYEQYF
TRBJ2-7 TRBV29-1 . . TGCAGCGTTGAAGATAGGGGGGCCTACGAGCAGTACTTC CSVEDRGAYEQYF
TRBJ2-7 TRBV29-1 TRBD1 . TGCAGCGTTGAACTTGGACAGGGTTTGCGGGAGCAGTACTTC CSVELGQGLREQYF
TRBJ1-3 TRBV28 . few TGTGCCAGCGGCCGGGGCGGCAGCTCTGGAAACACCATATATTTT CASGRGGSSGNTIYF
TRBJ1-4 TRBV5-4 . . TGTGCCAGCAGCTTCGGAGGGGGGCCGGAAAAACTGTTTTTT CASSFGGGPEKLFF
TRBJ2-5 TRBV5-6 TRBD2 few TGTGCCAGCAGCTTGGCTAGCGGGAGTATGGAGACCCAGTACTTC CASSLASGSMETQYF
TRBJ2-1 TRBV5-5 TRBD2 . TGTGCCAGCAGCATACAGGGACTAGCGGTGTACAATGAGCAGTTCTTC CASSIQGLAVYNEQFF
TRBJ2-7 TRBV4-1 . few TGCGCCAGCAGCCAAGGTCAGGGGAGCGGGCCCTCTTACGAGCAGTACTTC CASSQGQGSGPSYEQYF
TRBJ1-6 TRBV4-2 TRBD1 many TGTGCCAGCAGCCAACCTGGACAGGGGCCAAGTTCACCCCTCCACTTT CASSQPGQGPSSPLHF
TRBJ1-1 TRBV4-3 . . TGCGCCAGCAGCCAAGACAGAGGGACCGCGGAAGAAGCTTTCTTT CASSQDRGTAEEAFF
TRBJ2-5 TRBV29-1 TRBD1 . TGCAGCGTTGAAGGAGGGGGCACCCCTCCACAGACCCAGTACTTC CSVEGGGTPPQTQYF
TRBJ2-5 TRBV27 TRBD1 once TGTGCCAGCGGAGCCGGGACAGGGGGCCGAGAGACCCAGTACTTC CASGAGTGGRETQYF
TRBJ2-7 TRBV7-8 TRBD2 . TGTGCCAGCAGCTTAGCCACTAGCGGCAACTACGAGCAGTACTTC CASSLATSGNYEQYF
TRBJ2-7 TRBV27 TRBD1 . TGTGCCAGCAGTACCGGGACAGGGGTGTACGAGCAGTACTTC CASSTGTGVYEQYF
TRBJ2-7 TRBV7-3 TRBD2 . TGTGCCAGCAAGACCGCGGGAGACTCCTACGAGCAGTACTTC CASKTAGDSYEQYF
TRBJ2-4 TRBV12-3/TRBV12-4 . few TGTGCCAGCAGTTACGAACCGGGTAGCCAGTACTTC CASSYEPGSQYF
TRBJ2-1 TRBV14 . . TGTGCCAGCAGCCAAGTTCGCGTTCCGCCCCTTGAGCAGTTCTTC CASSQVRVPPLEQFF
TRBJ2-2 TRBV6-5 . few TGTGCCAGCAGTACCCGACCCGGGACCACGAACACCGGGGAGCTGTTTTTT CASSTRPGTTNTGELFF
TRBJ2-3 TRBV7-2 TRBD2 . TGTGCCAGCAGCTTAGGCGGGAGGGCCGACATGGATACGCAGTATTTT CASSLGGRADMDTQYF
TRBJ2-5 TRBV28 TRBD1 . TGTGCCAGCCGGGACAGGATGAAAGAGACCCAGTACTTC CASRDRMKETQYF
TRBJ1-1 TRBV28 . many TGTGCCAGCAGACCCCGGTTAGGGGGAAACACTGAAGCTTTCTTT CASRPRLGGNTEAFF
TRBJ2-7 TRBV12-3/TRBV12-4 . few TGTGCCAGCATGTCCATAGCCTACGAGCAGTACTTC CASMSIAYEQYF
TRBJ1-2 TRBV5-6 TRBD1 . TGTGCCAGCAGCTTGTTCCGGGACAGGGGAAATGGCTACACCTTC CASSLFRDRGNGYTF
TRBJ2-7 TRBV11-2 . . TGTGCCAGCAGCAAGACTCACTCCTACGAGCAGTACTTC CASSKTHSYEQYF
TRBJ2-7 TRBV4-2 TRBD2 many TGTGCCAGCAGCCAGGAAGAGCGGGAGGACCTTTTGGAGCAGTACTTC CASSQEEREDLLEQYF
TRBJ1-1 TRBV3-1 . . TGTGCCAGCAGAAGGACAGACATGAACACTGAAGCTTTCTTT CASRRTDMNTEAFF
TRBJ2-7 TRBV4-3 . . TGCGCCAGCAGCCAAGATTGGGCAGCCTCCTACGAGCAGTACTTC CASSQDWAASYEQYF
TRBJ2-1 TRBV10-3 TRBD1 few TGTGCCATCATGGACAGGGCGAGCTCCTACAATGAGCAGTTCTTC CAIMDRASSYNEQFF
TRBJ1-1 TRBV11-1 . . TGTGCCAGCAGCCCCCTAGTTGGGGGAAACACTGAAGCTTTCTTT CASSPLVGGNTEAFF
TRBJ1-1 TRBV11-2 . . TGTGCCAGCAGCTTTATGGGGGCTGAAGCTTTCTTT CASSFMGAEAFF
TRBJ2-7 TRBV4-3 . . TGCGCCAGCAGCCAAGATCCGGGGACTGGTTACGAGCAGTACTTC CASSQDPGTGYEQYF
TRBJ2-3 TRBV12-3/TRBV12-4 . . TGTGCCAGCGGCTGGGGCGGCTTGCTCCACACAGATACGCAGTATTTT CASGWGGLLHTDTQYF
TRBJ2-1 TRBV29-1 . . TGCAGCGTTGAAGAGGACCCCACCGGACAGAACTCCTACAATGAGCAGTTCTTC CSVEEDPTGQNSYNEQFF
TRBJ1-2 TRBV20-1 . many TGCAGTGCTAGCGGGGACACCGAATATGGCTACACCTTC CSASGDTEYGYTF
TRBJ2-3 TRBV20-1 . . TGCAGTGCTAGCGCCGGGACTCGCGGCACAGATACGCAGTATTTT CSASAGTRGTDTQYF
TRBJ2-1 TRBV27 . . TGTGCCAGCAGTTCTTGGGCTTCCTACAGTGAGCAGTTCTTC CASSSWASYSEQFF
TRBJ1-1 TRBV5-5 . . TGTGCCAGCAGCTTGGAGGGCGGGGGCCTCACTGAAGCTTTCTTT CASSLEGGGLTEAFF
TRBJ2-2 TRBV7-8 TRBD2 . TGTGCCAGCAGCTTGAGCGGGAGTGAGACCGGGGAGCTGTTTTTT CASSLSGSETGELFF
TRBJ1-1 TRBV27 . few TGTGCCAGCAGTTTATTCCAGGGGTACACTGAAGCTTTCTTT CASSLFQGYTEAFF
TRBJ2-7 TRBV10-3 . . TGTGCCATCAGCCCCCCGGGGGCCGCCTACGAGCAGTACTTC CAISPPGAAYEQYF
TRBJ2-7 TRBV20-1 . many TGCAGTGCTGAACACAGGGACTCCTACGAGCAGTACTTC CSAEHRDSYEQYF
TRBJ2-7 TRBV5-1 . . TGCGCCAGCAGCTCACAGGGTGTTCAACGGTACTTC CASSSQGVQRYF
TRBJ2-3 TRBV10-3 TRBD2 . TGTGCCATCACCGACCCAGGCGGGAGGAGAGGGGATACGCAGTATTTT CAITDPGGRRGDTQYF